Listed below are T cell receptor beta chains from one sample, sequenced in a study of CD8 T cells in Susac syndrome. TCRdb called the immunoSEQ multiplex PCR reads again in MiXCR, with one record for every CDR3 protein. This sample has some 120,000 distinct CDR3 sequences, with around 94% found just once. The specimen sequenced was CD4+ T cells from PBMCs. These receptors were obtained from a human donor in good health. Both conserved end residues are part of each CDR3. The order of the fields is J gene, D gene, V gene, clone size, CDR3 DNA, CDR3 protein. D genes are given only for firm matches. Only part of the rows carry a size: once, few, many, or a class if the clone is expanded.

J gene: TRBJ2-7
D gene: -
V gene: TRBV7-8
clone size: -
CDR3 DNA: TGTGCCAGCAGCGCCACCCGGCATCCCCAGGGGCAGTACTTC
CDR3 protein: CASSATRHPQGQYF

J gene: TRBJ2-1
D gene: TRBD1
V gene: TRBV20-1
clone size: -
CDR3 DNA: TGCAGTGTTAGGATGACAGGGTTTGGTAGGTTCGATAGTGTGCATGAGCAGTTCTTC
CDR3 protein: CSVRMTGFGRFDSVHEQFF

J gene: TRBJ2-1
D gene: -
V gene: TRBV29-1
clone size: -
CDR3 DNA: TGCAGCGACCGGGGACCCGCGGAGCAGTTCTTC
CDR3 protein: CSDRGPAEQFF

J gene: TRBJ2-7
D gene: -
V gene: TRBV12-3/TRBV12-4
clone size: few
CDR3 DNA: TGTGCCAGCAGTTTAGGACAGATCTACGAGCAGTACTTC
CDR3 protein: CASSLGQIYEQYF

J gene: TRBJ1-1
D gene: -
V gene: TRBV2
clone size: -
CDR3 DNA: TGTGCCTCACAGCAAGGGCAGGGCACTGAAGCTTTCTTT
CDR3 protein: CASQQGQGTEAFF

J gene: TRBJ2-5
D gene: TRBD2
V gene: TRBV2
clone size: -
CDR3 DNA: TGTGCCAGGAGAAGGACTAGCGGAAAAGAGACCCAGTACTTC
CDR3 protein: CARRRTSGKETQYF

J gene: TRBJ2-5
D gene: -
V gene: TRBV5-1
clone size: -
CDR3 DNA: TGCGCCAGCAGCTTCAAGGGGTTACAAGAGACCCAGTACTTC
CDR3 protein: CASSFKGLQETQYF

J gene: TRBJ2-7
D gene: TRBD2
V gene: TRBV3-1
clone size: -
CDR3 DNA: TGTGCCAGCAGCCGAGGACTAGCGGGCTCCTACGAGCAGTACTTC
CDR3 protein: CASSRGLAGSYEQYF

J gene: TRBJ1-1
D gene: TRBD1
V gene: TRBV20-1
clone size: -
CDR3 DNA: TGCAGTGCAAGAGGACAGGCCGAGTCGCTCTTT
CDR3 protein: CSARGQAESLF

J gene: TRBJ2-3
D gene: -
V gene: TRBV7-6
clone size: -
CDR3 DNA: TGTGCCAGCAGCCCATCTCGGGAGTCAGATACGCAGTATTTT
CDR3 protein: CASSPSRESDTQYF

J gene: TRBJ2-4
D gene: TRBD1
V gene: TRBV6-6
clone size: -
CDR3 DNA: TGTGCCAGCAGTTACCCTGGACAGGGCGGACGGAACATTCAGTACTTC
CDR3 protein: CASSYPGQGGRNIQYF

J gene: TRBJ2-3
D gene: TRBD1
V gene: TRBV11-2
clone size: -
CDR3 DNA: TGTGCCAGCAGCTCCGGGACAGGGCAGCGAGATACGCAGTATTTT
CDR3 protein: CASSSGTGQRDTQYF

J gene: TRBJ1-2
D gene: -
V gene: TRBV12-3/TRBV12-4
clone size: -
CDR3 DNA: TGTGCCAGCAGTTGGGACCGAGGGATGAATGGCTACACCTTC
CDR3 protein: CASSWDRGMNGYTF

J gene: TRBJ2-5
D gene: -
V gene: TRBV15
clone size: -
CDR3 DNA: TGTGCCACCAGCGCCGGCGGCGGACAGTACCAAGAGACCCAGTACTTC
CDR3 protein: CATSAGGGQYQETQYF

J gene: TRBJ2-2
D gene: -
V gene: TRBV3-1
clone size: -
CDR3 DNA: TGTGCCAGCAGCCAGGGCAGGGTTACCACCGGGGAGCTGTTTTTT
CDR3 protein: CASSQGRVTTGELFF

J gene: TRBJ2-7
D gene: TRBD2
V gene: TRBV19
clone size: -
CDR3 DNA: TGTGCCAGTAGTATGGGAGGGAGCAGCTACGAGCAGTACTTC
CDR3 protein: CASSMGGSSYEQYF

J gene: TRBJ2-5
D gene: -
V gene: TRBV7-2
clone size: -
CDR3 DNA: TGTGCCAGCAGCTCGGGGAATGGGGCAGAGACCCAGTACTTC
CDR3 protein: CASSSGNGAETQYF

J gene: TRBJ1-1
D gene: -
V gene: TRBV2
clone size: once
CDR3 DNA: TGTGCCAGCAGTGACGATAGGAACACTGAAGCTTTCTTT
CDR3 protein: CASSDDRNTEAFF

J gene: TRBJ1-3
D gene: -
V gene: TRBV16
clone size: -
CDR3 DNA: TGTGCCAGCAGTCTCTTCGACACTGGAAACACCATATATTTT
CDR3 protein: CASSLFDTGNTIYF

J gene: TRBJ2-7
D gene: -
V gene: TRBV20-1
clone size: -
CDR3 DNA: TGCAGTGCTATTAGGCAGGGTGTCTCGTACGAGCAGTACTTC
CDR3 protein: CSAIRQGVSYEQYF

J gene: TRBJ2-1
D gene: -
V gene: TRBV7-9
clone size: -
CDR3 DNA: TGTGCCAGCAGCCCATCAAGGTATAACAATGAGCAGTTCTTC
CDR3 protein: CASSPSRYNNEQFF

J gene: TRBJ1-3
D gene: -
V gene: TRBV29-1
clone size: -
CDR3 DNA: TGCAGCGGGCGACAGGACTCTGGAAACACCATATATTTT
CDR3 protein: CSGRQDSGNTIYF

J gene: TRBJ2-1
D gene: -
V gene: TRBV5-1
clone size: -
CDR3 DNA: TGCGCCAGCAGCTTCGCCCTCTCCTACAATGAGCAGTTCTTC
CDR3 protein: CASSFALSYNEQFF

J gene: TRBJ2-6
D gene: -
V gene: TRBV20-1
clone size: -
CDR3 DNA: TGCAGTGCTAGTCCCGGGATGGGTGCCGGGGCCAACGTCCTGACTTTC
CDR3 protein: CSASPGMGAGANVLTF

J gene: TRBJ1-1
D gene: -
V gene: TRBV3-1
clone size: -
CDR3 DNA: TGTGCCAGCAGCCCACTAGGCACTGAAGCTTTCTTT
CDR3 protein: CASSPLGTEAFF

J gene: TRBJ2-4
D gene: -
V gene: TRBV7-9
clone size: -
CDR3 DNA: TGTGCCAGCAGCCCCGGAACAGGGAGGTGGGACATTCAGTACTTC
CDR3 protein: CASSPGTGRWDIQYF

J gene: TRBJ2-5
D gene: TRBD2
V gene: TRBV5-8
clone size: -
CDR3 DNA: TGTGCCAGCAGCTTGATAGCGGGAGGGAAAGAGACCCAGTACTTC
CDR3 protein: CASSLIAGGKETQYF

J gene: TRBJ2-3
D gene: TRBD2
V gene: TRBV10-3
clone size: -
CDR3 DNA: TGTGCCATCAGTGAATCCAGCGGGAGGGCCGGGACGCAGTATTTT
CDR3 protein: CAISESSGRAGTQYF

J gene: TRBJ2-3
D gene: TRBD2
V gene: TRBV20-1
clone size: -
CDR3 DNA: TGCAGTGCCACCCCCAGACTAGCGGGTGGCACAGATACGCAGTATTTT
CDR3 protein: CSATPRLAGGTDTQYF

J gene: TRBJ2-7
D gene: -
V gene: TRBV10-1
clone size: -
CDR3 DNA: TGCGCCAGCAGTGAGTCGAGGAGCCGCGAGCAGTACTTC
CDR3 protein: CASSESRSREQYF

J gene: TRBJ1-4
D gene: -
V gene: TRBV6-5
clone size: -
CDR3 DNA: TGTGCCAGCCTTCCTTGGGCGGGAACTAATGAAAAACTGTTTTTT
CDR3 protein: CASLPWAGTNEKLFF

J gene: TRBJ2-7
D gene: TRBD1
V gene: TRBV5-5
clone size: -
CDR3 DNA: TGTGCCAGCAGCCCGACAGGGTCCTACGAGCAGTACTTC
CDR3 protein: CASSPTGSYEQYF

J gene: TRBJ2-5
D gene: TRBD1
V gene: TRBV18
clone size: -
CDR3 DNA: TGTGCCAGCTCACCCGCTGGGAGACAGGGGGAGACCCAGTACTTC
CDR3 protein: CASSPAGRQGETQYF

J gene: TRBJ1-2
D gene: -
V gene: TRBV7-9
clone size: -
CDR3 DNA: TGTGCCAGCAGCCCCACTGGGGACACAGTTAACTATGGCTACACCTTC
CDR3 protein: CASSPTGDTVNYGYTF

J gene: TRBJ1-5
D gene: -
V gene: TRBV20-1
clone size: -
CDR3 DNA: TGCAGTGCTAGAGCACCGGGACCCAAACAGAGGGAGCCCCAGCATTTT
CDR3 protein: CSARAPGPKQREPQHF

J gene: TRBJ2-5
D gene: -
V gene: TRBV4-1
clone size: -
CDR3 DNA: TGCGCCAGCAGCCAAGGTACCCGAGGAGAGACCCAGTACTTC
CDR3 protein: CASSQGTRGETQYF

J gene: TRBJ2-3
D gene: TRBD2
V gene: TRBV4-1
clone size: -
CDR3 DNA: TGCGCCAGCAGCCAAGGAAGGGTCCCGACTAGCGGGAGCACAGATACGCAGTATTTT
CDR3 protein: CASSQGRVPTSGSTDTQYF

J gene: TRBJ1-2
D gene: TRBD1
V gene: TRBV19
clone size: -
CDR3 DNA: TGTGCCAGTAGACAACAGGGGTTCTATGGCTACACCTTC
CDR3 protein: CASRQQGFYGYTF

J gene: TRBJ2-5
D gene: TRBD1
V gene: TRBV27
clone size: -
CDR3 DNA: TGTGCCAGCAGTTTAATGACCCCACCAGGCTACAGGGGGCGCGAGAGAGAGACCCAGTACTTC
CDR3 protein: CASSLMTPPGYRGRERETQYF

J gene: TRBJ1-1
D gene: -
V gene: TRBV5-4
clone size: -
CDR3 DNA: TGTGCCAGCAGCTCCTCTGGGCAGGGCCGCACTGAAGCTTTCTTT
CDR3 protein: CASSSSGQGRTEAFF

J gene: TRBJ1-1
D gene: TRBD1
V gene: TRBV3-1
clone size: -
CDR3 DNA: TGTGCCAGCAGCCAAGGGACAGGGCCGAACACTGAAGCTTTCTTT
CDR3 protein: CASSQGTGPNTEAFF

J gene: TRBJ2-2
D gene: TRBD2
V gene: TRBV7-2
clone size: -
CDR3 DNA: TGTGCCAGCAGCTTGGAACTAGCGGGATACACCGGGGAGCTGTTTTTT
CDR3 protein: CASSLELAGYTGELFF

J gene: TRBJ2-5
D gene: -
V gene: TRBV20-1
clone size: -
CDR3 DNA: TGCAGTGCTGAGACGGTCCAAGAGACCCAGTACTTC
CDR3 protein: CSAETVQETQYF

J gene: TRBJ1-4
D gene: -
V gene: TRBV2
clone size: -
CDR3 DNA: TGTGCCAGCAGTGAAGTAGGAAAACTGTTTTTT
CDR3 protein: CASSEVGKLFF

J gene: TRBJ2-7
D gene: -
V gene: TRBV19
clone size: -
CDR3 DNA: TGTGCCAGTAGTAGCGGGGACGAGCAGTACTTC
CDR3 protein: CASSSGDEQYF

J gene: TRBJ2-1
D gene: TRBD2
V gene: TRBV12-3/TRBV12-4
clone size: -
CDR3 DNA: TGTGCCAGCAGTTGGGCGGGAGGCACCAATGAGCAGTTCTTC
CDR3 protein: CASSWAGGTNEQFF

J gene: TRBJ2-1
D gene: -
V gene: TRBV6-1
clone size: -
CDR3 DNA: TGTGCCAGCTGCGTGGGGCTACAAGGGAATGAGCAGTTCTTC
CDR3 protein: CASCVGLQGNEQFF

J gene: TRBJ1-3
D gene: -
V gene: TRBV3-1
clone size: -
CDR3 DNA: TGTGCCAGTCAGACTCCTACCCACTCTGGAAACACCATATATTTT
CDR3 protein: CASQTPTHSGNTIYF

J gene: TRBJ2-1
D gene: -
V gene: TRBV29-1
clone size: once
CDR3 DNA: TGCAGCGTTGAAGAACTAAATGAGCAGTTCTTC
CDR3 protein: CSVEELNEQFF

J gene: TRBJ2-6
D gene: -
V gene: TRBV7-9
clone size: -
CDR3 DNA: TGTGCCAGCAGCTGGGGGACGGTCTCTGGGGCCAACGTCCTGACTTTC
CDR3 protein: CASSWGTVSGANVLTF

J gene: TRBJ2-7
D gene: -
V gene: TRBV19
clone size: -
CDR3 DNA: TGTGCCAGTAAAGGGGCGGAGGAGCAGTACTTC
CDR3 protein: CASKGAEEQYF

J gene: TRBJ2-7
D gene: -
V gene: TRBV12-3/TRBV12-4
clone size: few
CDR3 DNA: TGTGCCAGCAGTTTAGTGGCAGGGTCCTACGAGCAGTACTTC
CDR3 protein: CASSLVAGSYEQYF